The sample holds one count of the clone carrying this TCR beta chain. This entry belongs to a study of blood T cell repertoires in COVID-19. Study in general: Acute-phase and convalescent COVID-19 samples originated in the United States, Italy and Spain. PBMCs, B-cell-depleted T cells, or T cells were the source of the cDNA or gDNA that made up the material.

The V and J ends lost 3 bases and 10 bases, in that order; junction bases with no gene match: 12. The CDR3 length is 15 residues. The V gene's germline CDR1 is MNHNS and CDR2 SASEGT. The authors' processing: From reference gene primer amplification, estimates of nucleated cell counts were derived. Clones were sequenced by immunoSEQ multiplex PCR, and TCRdb holds only the in-frame ones, with some missing. The V and J calls and the clone size are those of that table, but D and trimming were determined from the DNA. The table includes over 300,000 clones, about 89% detected once. The sample consisted of peripheral blood. The TCR comes from a man between 18 and 29 years old who had recovered from COVID-19. The chain recombines TRBV6-1 with TRBJ1-3; 7 bases map to TRBD1. This CDR3 is CASSEFPSTTGTIYF. The CDR3, as DNA: TGTGCCAGCAGTGAGTTCCCCTCGACGACAGGGACCATATATTTT.